Listed below are T cell receptor beta chains from one sample, sequenced in a study of sequential checkpoint blockade in melanoma. Sequencing used immunoSEQ multiplex PCR; TCRdb keeps in-frame clones, though not all of them. This repertoire shows around 13,000 clones, around 70% found once; its top ten account for less than 30%. The source material was CD8+ T cells sorted from blood (inferred from file names), sampled from a patient given nivolumab and ipilimumab in sequence. These receptors originate from a human donor with melanoma. Each CDR3 is given with its conserved first and last residue. Fields, in order: V gene, J gene, clone size, D gene, CDR3 protein, CDR3 DNA. D genes are given only for firm matches. Size values are once, few and many counts, or a class for expanded clones, and some rows have none.

v_gene: TRBV5-1
j_gene: TRBJ2-1
abundance: NA
d_gene: TRBD2
CDR3aa: CASSHLLAGGYNEQFF
CDR3nt: TGCGCCAGCAGCCACCTCCTAGCGGGGGGTTACAATGAGCAGTTCTTC

v_gene: TRBV27
j_gene: TRBJ2-1
abundance: NA
d_gene: TRBD2
CDR3aa: CASSLRSGLAGDEQFF
CDR3nt: TGTGCCAGCAGTTTAAGGTCCGGTCTAGCGGGGGATGAGCAGTTCTTC

v_gene: TRBV27
j_gene: TRBJ1-3
abundance: NA
d_gene: TRBD1
CDR3aa: CASSSRQGGSGNTIYF
CDR3nt: TGTGCCAGCAGTTCCCGACAGGGAGGCTCTGGAAACACCATATATTTT

v_gene: TRBV6-5
j_gene: TRBJ2-7
abundance: NA
d_gene: NA
CDR3aa: CASSHDSYEQYF
CDR3nt: TGTGCCAGCAGCCACGACAGCTACGAGCAGTACTTC

v_gene: TRBV9
j_gene: TRBJ1-1
abundance: NA
d_gene: NA
CDR3aa: CASSVGSYGTEAFF
CDR3nt: TGTGCCAGCAGCGTAGGCAGTTACGGGACTGAAGCTTTCTTT

v_gene: TRBV5-6
j_gene: TRBJ2-2
abundance: NA
d_gene: TRBD1
CDR3aa: CASSLVATGSSGELFF
CDR3nt: TGTGCCAGCAGCTTGGTAGCGACAGGGAGCTCCGGGGAGCTGTTTTTT

v_gene: TRBV5-8
j_gene: TRBJ2-2
abundance: few
d_gene: NA
CDR3aa: CASSLLGAPAGELFF
CDR3nt: TGTGCCAGCAGCTTGTTAGGGGCGCCGGCCGGGGAGCTGTTTTTT

v_gene: TRBV4-2
j_gene: TRBJ2-6
abundance: NA
d_gene: TRBD1
CDR3aa: CASSGINDREDSGANVLTF
CDR3nt: TGTGCCAGCAGCGGGATCAACGACAGGGAAGATTCTGGGGCCAACGTCCTGACTTTC

v_gene: TRBV5-1
j_gene: TRBJ1-2
abundance: NA
d_gene: TRBD1
CDR3aa: CASRGGEGYTF
CDR3nt: TGCGCCTCCAGAGGGGGCGAGGGCTACACCTTC

v_gene: TRBV2
j_gene: TRBJ2-1
abundance: NA
d_gene: TRBD2
CDR3aa: CASSDAGVGSYNEQFF
CDR3nt: TGTGCCAGCAGTGATGCGGGGGTTGGCTCCTACAATGAGCAGTTCTTC

v_gene: TRBV13
j_gene: TRBJ1-3
abundance: NA
d_gene: NA
CDR3aa: CASSTREAGRNTIYF
CDR3nt: TGTGCCAGCAGCACACGCGAGGCTGGAAGAAACACCATATATTTT

v_gene: TRBV19
j_gene: TRBJ2-3
abundance: NA
d_gene: TRBD2
CDR3aa: CASSPGLETDTQYF
CDR3nt: TGTGCCAGTAGCCCGGGACTAGAGACAGATACGCAGTATTTT

v_gene: TRBV15
j_gene: TRBJ2-3
abundance: NA
d_gene: TRBD2
CDR3aa: CATSLQRETDTQYF
CDR3nt: TGTGCCACCAGCCTTCAGCGGGAGACAGATACGCAGTATTTT

v_gene: TRBV19
j_gene: TRBJ2-1
abundance: NA
d_gene: NA
CDR3aa: CASSMYKRNEQFF
CDR3nt: TGTGCCAGTAGTATGTATAAGAGGAATGAGCAGTTCTTC

v_gene: TRBV19
j_gene: TRBJ1-1
abundance: NA
d_gene: NA
CDR3aa: CASSIEGGPNTEAFF
CDR3nt: TGTGCCAGTAGTATAGAGGGGGGTCCGAACACTGAAGCTTTCTTT

v_gene: TRBV14
j_gene: TRBJ2-2
abundance: NA
d_gene: NA
CDR3aa: CASSQVRGWRTGELFF
CDR3nt: TGTGCCAGCAGCCAAGTCAGGGGATGGAGAACCGGGGAGCTGTTTTTT

v_gene: TRBV29-1
j_gene: TRBJ1-2
abundance: once
d_gene: TRBD1
CDR3aa: CSVEDQYRGTYGYTF
CDR3nt: TGCAGCGTTGAAGATCAGTACAGGGGGACCTATGGCTACACCTTC

v_gene: TRBV19
j_gene: TRBJ1-2
abundance: hyperexpanded
d_gene: NA
CDR3aa: CASKDQGRDYGYTF
CDR3nt: TGTGCCAGTAAGGATCAGGGGCGGGACTATGGCTACACCTTC

v_gene: TRBV2
j_gene: TRBJ2-7
abundance: NA
d_gene: NA
CDR3aa: CASSLPTDYEQYF
CDR3nt: TGTGCCAGCAGTCTTCCGACTGATTACGAGCAGTACTTC

v_gene: TRBV6-5
j_gene: TRBJ1-3
abundance: few
d_gene: NA
CDR3aa: CASSYSPGAGNTIYF
CDR3nt: TGTGCCAGCAGTTACTCCCCCGGGGCTGGAAACACCATATATTTT

v_gene: TRBV7-8
j_gene: TRBJ2-2
abundance: NA
d_gene: NA
CDR3aa: CASSFSIGNTGELFF
CDR3nt: TGTGCCAGCAGCTTTAGCATAGGGAACACCGGGGAGCTGTTTTTT

v_gene: TRBV6-4
j_gene: TRBJ2-5
abundance: NA
d_gene: TRBD2
CDR3aa: CVSGGTSVETQYF
CDR3nt: TGTGTCTCGGGAGGGACATCAGTAGAGACCCAGTACTTC

v_gene: TRBV5-6
j_gene: TRBJ1-2
abundance: NA
d_gene: TRBD1
CDR3aa: CASSWDSSEGYTF
CDR3nt: TGTGCCAGCAGCTGGGACAGCAGTGAGGGCTACACCTTC

v_gene: TRBV6-9
j_gene: TRBJ2-7
abundance: few
d_gene: TRBD2
CDR3aa: CASSYGTSGHYEQYF
CDR3nt: TGTGCCAGCAGTTACGGGACTAGCGGACACTACGAGCAGTACTTC

v_gene: TRBV5-1
j_gene: TRBJ2-1
abundance: NA
d_gene: NA
CDR3aa: CASSYMLVNEQFF
CDR3nt: TGCGCCAGCAGCTACATGCTTGTGAATGAGCAGTTCTTC

v_gene: TRBV7-2
j_gene: TRBJ1-4
abundance: NA
d_gene: TRBD1
CDR3aa: CASSSRDSLYTNEKLFF
CDR3nt: TGTGCCAGCAGCTCGCGGGACAGTTTGTATACTAATGAAAAACTGTTTTTT

v_gene: TRBV6-4
j_gene: TRBJ2-3
abundance: NA
d_gene: TRBD2
CDR3aa: CASSDKAGATDTQYF
CDR3nt: TGTGCCAGCAGTGACAAAGCGGGGGCCACAGATACGCAGTATTTT

v_gene: TRBV6-1
j_gene: TRBJ1-5
abundance: NA
d_gene: NA
CDR3aa: CASSARGISNQPQHF
CDR3nt: TGTGCCAGCAGTGCCCGGGGGATAAGCAATCAGCCCCAGCATTTT

v_gene: TRBV29-1
j_gene: TRBJ2-1
abundance: once
d_gene: TRBD2
CDR3aa: CSEWTSGRGYEQFF
CDR3nt: TGCAGCGAGTGGACTAGCGGGAGGGGCTATGAGCAGTTCTTC

v_gene: TRBV7-6
j_gene: TRBJ2-1
abundance: NA
d_gene: NA
CDR3aa: CASSVGAATYNEQFF
CDR3nt: TGTGCCAGCAGCGTTGGGGCTGCCACCTACAATGAGCAGTTCTTC

v_gene: TRBV7-9
j_gene: TRBJ1-1
abundance: few
d_gene: NA
CDR3aa: CASRPGGVTEAFF
CDR3nt: TGTGCCAGCAGACCGGGCGGGGTGACTGAAGCTTTCTTT

v_gene: TRBV4-1
j_gene: TRBJ2-1
abundance: NA
d_gene: TRBD2
CDR3aa: CASSPRGRGTTYNEQFF
CDR3nt: TGCGCCAGCAGCCCCCGAGGGCGAGGGACTACCTACAATGAGCAGTTCTTC

v_gene: TRBV6-6
j_gene: TRBJ1-1
abundance: NA
d_gene: NA
CDR3aa: CASSTRDKNTEAFF
CDR3nt: TGTGCCAGCAGTACCCGGGACAAAAACACTGAAGCTTTCTTT

v_gene: TRBV29-1
j_gene: TRBJ2-7
abundance: once
d_gene: TRBD2
CDR3aa: CSVGTAGGPYEQYF
CDR3nt: TGCAGCGTTGGGACCGCGGGGGGCCCCTACGAGCAGTACTTC

v_gene: TRBV2
j_gene: TRBJ2-5
abundance: NA
d_gene: NA
CDR3aa: CASSVEGSGEVLETQYF
CDR3nt: TGTGCCAGCAGTGTTGAGGGTTCGGGGGAAGTTTTGGAGACCCAGTACTTC

v_gene: TRBV4-1
j_gene: TRBJ2-7
abundance: NA
d_gene: NA
CDR3aa: CASSPSVHFYEQYF
CDR3nt: TGCGCCAGTAGTCCCAGCGTACATTTCTACGAGCAGTACTTC

v_gene: TRBV13
j_gene: TRBJ1-3
abundance: NA
d_gene: NA
CDR3aa: CASSLGRGKGNTIYF
CDR3nt: TGTGCCAGCAGCCTTGGTAGGGGGAAAGGAAACACCATATATTTT

v_gene: TRBV15
j_gene: TRBJ1-3
abundance: NA
d_gene: NA
CDR3aa: CATEGGIGGNTIYF
CDR3nt: TGTGCCACAGAAGGGGGTATCGGGGGAAACACCATATATTTT

v_gene: TRBV11-3
j_gene: TRBJ1-1
abundance: NA
d_gene: TRBD1
CDR3aa: CASSLSTGGRKAFF
CDR3nt: TGTGCCAGCAGCTTATCTACAGGGGGCCGAAAAGCTTTCTTT

v_gene: TRBV5-6
j_gene: TRBJ1-1
abundance: NA
d_gene: TRBD1
CDR3aa: CASRRQGWPEAFF
CDR3nt: TGTGCCAGCAGGCGACAGGGATGGCCTGAAGCTTTCTTT

v_gene: TRBV11-2
j_gene: TRBJ2-2
abundance: NA
d_gene: NA
CDR3aa: CASSYNRVANTGELFF
CDR3nt: TGTGCCAGCAGCTATAACAGGGTCGCGAACACCGGGGAGCTGTTTTTT

v_gene: TRBV2
j_gene: TRBJ2-5
abundance: NA
d_gene: TRBD2
CDR3aa: CASTDPPSGRRGYQETQYF
CDR3nt: TGTGCCAGCACCGACCCGCCTAGCGGGAGGAGGGGATACCAAGAGACCCAGTACTTC

v_gene: TRBV5-4
j_gene: TRBJ2-5
abundance: NA
d_gene: TRBD2
CDR3aa: CASSSPGGQETQYF
CDR3nt: TGTGCCAGCAGCTCCCCGGGGGGTCAAGAGACCCAGTACTTC

v_gene: TRBV15
j_gene: TRBJ2-1
abundance: NA
d_gene: NA
CDR3aa: CATSSHEVKPPYYNEQFF
CDR3nt: TGTGCCACCAGCAGCCATGAGGTAAAACCCCCCTACTACAATGAGCAGTTCTTC

v_gene: TRBV9
j_gene: TRBJ1-4
abundance: NA
d_gene: NA
CDR3aa: CASSFRDTTLATNEKLFF
CDR3nt: TGTGCCAGCAGCTTTCGGGACACAACCCTTGCAACTAATGAAAAACTGTTTTTT

v_gene: TRBV27
j_gene: TRBJ2-2
abundance: once
d_gene: TRBD1
CDR3aa: CASSHGQGPYTGELFF
CDR3nt: TGTGCCAGCAGTCACGGACAGGGGCCTTACACCGGGGAGCTGTTTTTT

v_gene: TRBV7-9
j_gene: TRBJ2-1
abundance: NA
d_gene: NA
CDR3aa: CASSFLGGAEQFF
CDR3nt: TGTGCCAGCAGCTTCCTAGGAGGGGCTGAGCAGTTCTTC

v_gene: TRBV5-4
j_gene: TRBJ1-2
abundance: NA
d_gene: TRBD1
CDR3aa: CASSYGTENEANYGYTF
CDR3nt: TGTGCCAGCAGCTATGGGACAGAGAACGAAGCTAACTATGGCTACACCTTC

v_gene: TRBV27
j_gene: TRBJ1-2
abundance: NA
d_gene: TRBD1
CDR3aa: CASSFAGGGYTF
CDR3nt: TGTGCCAGCAGTTTCGCAGGGGGAGGCTACACCTTC

v_gene: TRBV10-1
j_gene: TRBJ2-7
abundance: NA
d_gene: NA
CDR3aa: CASSEGAVLPYEQYF
CDR3nt: TGCGCCAGCAGTGAAGGGGCCGTTCTACCCTACGAGCAGTACTTC